This TCR beta chain derives from a study of OX40 agonist ivuxolimab in advanced cancers. At cycle 4 day 1, cycle 7 day 1, and baseline, blood was sampled. Some clones are missing from TCRdb's copy, which holds only in-frame ones; the method was immunoSEQ multiplex PCR. The table shows about 42,000 clones, with 65% to 85% occurring only once. CDR1 is MNHEY and CDR2 is SMNVEV in the germline V gene (reference sequence). The CDR3 is 14 amino acids. The V and J ends lost 9 bases and 5 bases, in that order; junction bases with no gene match: 8. The chain combines TRBV27 with TRBJ2-2, with 8 bases fitting TRBD1. The clonotype was recovered from an adult with an advanced solid tumor such as melanoma, head and neck, liver or kidney cancer. Material: CD4+ or CD8+ T cells sorted from blood, obtained in a trial of the OX40 agonist ivuxolimab. The CDR3 sequence is CASTDRVGTGELFF. The CDR3 DNA reads as TGTGCCAGTACGGACAGGGTAGGGACCGGGGAGCTGTTTTTT.